The source of this TCR beta chain is a study of esophageal squamous cell carcinoma under preoperative chemotherapy. Stated time point: after preoperative PTX-NDP chemotherapy. The CDR3 contains 15 residues. Per the germline V gene, CDR1 is SGHTA and CDR2 is FQGNSA. Trimming shortened V by 11 bases and J by 12 bases, and 30 bases separated the two germline ends. TCRdb redid the calling of the PCR reads with MiXCR, one entry per CDR3 protein. The repertoire holds some 32,000 distinct CDR3 sequences, roughly 52% seen once, with 20% to 25% in the top ten. The material was obtained from a patient given preoperative chemotherapy. This TCR was recovered from a human donor with esophageal squamous cell carcinoma. The donor label of this sample is uncertain. This chain links TRBV7-2 with TRBJ2-3, with D possibly matching TRBD2 (6 bases). The CDR3 protein is CAAGFRDQPRETQYF. CDR3 nucleotide sequence: TGTGCCGCGGGCTTCCGGGACCAACCCCGGGAGACCCAGTATTTT.